Each of the 25 T cell receptor beta chains below was sequenced from the same sample in a study of molecular identifiers for immune sequencing clone quantification. Via MiXCR, TCRdb re-called the PCR reads, giving one row per CDR3 protein. Of about 100,000 distinct CDR3 sequences listed, around 37% were seen once; the top ten hold about 9.1%. The source material was naive CD8+ T cells from blood, with Jurkat cell RNA spiked in. Subset given: FACS-sorted CD8+CD4-CCR7+CD45RA+ naive T cells. Receptors originate from a human donor in good health. Some libraries in this study had Jurkat cell RNA spiked in.

This chain uses TRBV29-1 with TRBJ2-2; no clear D. Germline lookup yields CDR1 SQVTM and CDR2 ANQGSEA. This CDR3 is built from 13 residues. V was pared by 5 bases and J by 6 bases, with 13 bases between. The CDR3 coding sequence is TGCAGCGTTTCGGACCGAAACCCCGGGGAGCTGTTTTTT. It specifies CSVSDRNPGELFF.

In its sample, this clonotype was seen a few times. The chain is built from TRBV9 and TRBJ2-3, with 14 bases aligning to TRBD2. The CDR3 contains 20 residues. CDR1 SGDLS and CDR2 YYNGEE come from the germline V gene. The J segment lost 0 bases and the V segment lost 4 bases, leaving 13 bases of the junction unmatched. CDR3 bases: TGTGCCAGCAGCTCCAGCCCCCGACTAGCGGGAGGGTCTAGCACAGATACGCAGTATTTT. Protein sequence: CASSSSPRLAGGSSTDTQYF.

This clonotype appeared a few times. This chain connects TRBV2 to TRBJ2-1; TRBD1 is a possible D gene (5 bases). V was trimmed by 1 base and J by 5 bases, leaving 15 bases between them. Germline V gives CDR1 SNHLY, CDR2 FYNNEI. The length of the CDR3 is 16 residues. The chain's CDR3 is CASSEGRADTDNEQFF. In DNA form, the CDR3 reads TGTGCCAGCAGTGAAGGCCGCGCGGACACAGACAATGAGCAGTTCTTC.

As to this clonotype: The junction departs from germline at one end; a sequencing error may be responsible. V is TRBV12-3 or TRBV12-4 and J is TRBJ2-2; TRBD2 might be the D (5 bases). The CDR3 extends over 13 amino acids. DNA of the CDR3: TGTGCCAGCAGTCGGCCCCTCCCCGGGGAGCTGTATTTT. Translation gives CASSRPLPGELYF.

A few counts support this clonotype. The chain carries TRBV27 and TRBJ1-4; a possible D gene is TRBD1 (6 bases). The V gene lost 5 bases and the J gene lost 6 bases, with 16 bases spanning the gap. Germline values: CDR1 MNHEY, CDR2 SMNVEV (reference sequence). There are 15 residues in the CDR3. The CDR3 DNA follows: TGTGCCAGCAGTCCACGACAGGACGGTGATGAAAAACTGTTTTTT. This codes for CASSPRQDGDEKLFF. The entire variable domain, with the rest obtained from reference TRBV27 and TRBJ1-4, is as follows: EAQVTQNPRYLITVTGKKLTVTCSQNMNHEYMSWYRQDPGLGLRQIYYSMNVEVTDKGDVPEGYKVSRKEKRNFPLILESPSPNQTSLYFCASSPRQDGDEKLFFGSGTQLSVL.

This clonotype came up many times. The J gene is TRBJ2-2, the V gene TRBV7-2; no clear D. This CDR3 comprises 15 residues. With 1 base removed from V and 0 bases from J, the gap between germline ends came to 6 bases. Germline values: CDR1 SGHTA, CDR2 FQGNSA. The CDR3 DNA follows: TGTGCCAGCAGCTTAGAGCTAGCGAACACCGGGGAGCTGTTTTTT. This translates into CASSLELANTGELFF.

This clonotype has a handful of counts. The genes are TRBV4-1 and TRBJ1-2, with a tentative D call TRBD1 (5 bases). V lost 1 base, J lost 7 bases, and 13 bases lay in between. Germline V gene sequence: CDR1 MGHRA, CDR2 YSYEKL. The CDR3 runs to 14 residues. The chain's CDR3 is CASSQVREGSGYTF. The CDR3 nucleotides are TGCGCCAGCAGCCAAGTCAGGGAGGGATCTGGCTACACCTTC.

With regard to this clonotype: A read error is possible here, since a much larger clone lies one base away. V is TRBV12-3 or TRBV12-4 and J is TRBJ1-1, with a tentative D call TRBD1 (6 bases). Deletions cut 7 bases from V and 0 bases from J, with 9 bases between. The CDR3 is 13 amino acids. The CDR3 loop reads CASTGHMNTEAFF. CDR3 nucleotides: TGTGCCAGCACGGGACACATGAACACTGAAGCTTTCTTT.

Comments on this clonotype: No conserved phenylalanine or tryptophan ends this CDR3, so it is likely a read error. The V call is TRBV11-2, the J call TRBJ2-7; D possibly corresponds to TRBD2 (5 bases). CDR1 and CDR2 from the germline V gene are SGHAT and FQNNGV. Trimming removed 2 bases at V and 3 bases at J, with 14 bases between. The CDR3 consists of 15 residues. CDR3 nucleotides: TGTGCCAGCAGCTTATTGTCCGGGGTTAGCTACGAGCAGTACATC. Translating gives CASSLLSGVSYEQYI.

Note on this clonotype: The junction departs from the called germline gene at one end, perhaps through a read error. The genes are TRBV27 and TRBJ2-3; D could derive from TRBD1 or TRBD2 (5 bases each). This CDR3 region has 16 residues. Germline CDR1 is MNHEY and CDR2 is SMNVEV (reference sequence). The CDR3 DNA reads TGTGCCAGCCGTGTACGGGGCCTAACCTACACAGAAACGCAGTATTTT. Protein sequence: CASRVRGLTYTETQYF.

The J gene is TRBJ2-1, the V gene TRBV4-1; D uncertain. The CDR3 extends over 13 amino acids. V shed 4 bases and J shed 4 bases, with 8 bases lying between them. The V gene's germline CDR1 is MGHRA and CDR2 YSYEKL. CDR3 region: CASSPEVYNEQFF. DNA for the CDR3: TGCGCCAGCAGCCCCGAGGTGTACAATGAGCAGTTCTTC.

Concerning this clonotype: The junction departs from germline at one end; a sequencing error may be responsible. The J gene is TRBJ1-1, the V gene TRBV12-3 or TRBV12-4, with 8 bases lining up with TRBD1. The CDR3 has 13 residues. The CDR3 spells CASRPDRGTEAIF. As DNA, the CDR3 is TGTGCCAGCAGGCCAGACAGGGGCACTGAAGCTATCTTT.

This clonotype was counted between two and nine times. The V and J genes are TRBV4-1 and TRBJ2-7; TRBD2 is a possible D gene (5 bases). CDR1 and CDR2 from the germline V gene are MGHRA and YSYEKL. The CDR3 has 12 residues. V lost 4 bases, J lost 6 bases, and 10 bases lay in between. The chain's CDR3 is CASSPSGSEQYF. The CDR3 nucleotides read TGCGCCAGCAGCCCTTCGGGGTCCGAGCAGTACTTC.

As for this clonotype: This CDR3 fails to terminate in the conserved phenylalanine or tryptophan, so it likely reflects a read error. The chain has TRBV12-3 or TRBV12-4 and TRBJ2-7, with D unresolved. This CDR3 spans 14 amino acids. Trimming took off 1 base at V and 7 bases at J, with 14 bases between the two ends. For the CDR3, the DNA is TGTGCCAGCAGTTTAGAACAGCCCCCGGAGGAGCAGTACCTC. As protein: CASSLEQPPEEQYL.

The V gene is TRBV7-9, the J gene TRBJ2-1; D gene unclear. The V gene's germline CDR1 is SEHNR and CDR2 FQNEAQ (reference sequence). The CDR3 sequence is 13 residues long. V lost 10 bases, J lost 9 bases, and 19 bases lay in between. The CDR3 DNA reads as TGTGCCACCGAAAGCCCGTTTAGGGTTGAGCAGTTCTTC. This encodes CATESPFRVEQFF.

In its sample, this clonotype was seen once. The rearrangement uses TRBV7-8 and TRBJ2-2, with D uncertain. Trimming took 7 bases from V and 5 from J, leaving 17 bases between them. The germline V gene has CDR1 SGHVS and CDR2 FQNEAQ. The CDR3 is 15 amino acids. CDR3 in DNA: TGTGCCAGCAACCCAGGTCTTGGTCAGACCGGGGAGCTGTTTTTT. It translates to CASNPGLGQTGELFF.

The V gene is TRBV5-6, the J gene TRBJ1-3; possible D gene TRBD1, 5 bases. V lost 0 bases to trimming and J lost 1 base, with 11 bases between them. The germline V gene has CDR1 SGHDT and CDR2 YYEEEE. The CDR3 extends over 16 amino acids. As DNA, the CDR3 is TGTGCCAGCAGCTTGGGCACAGGCGGATCTGGAAACACCATATATTTT. Translated: CASSLGTGGSGNTIYF.

The chain carries TRBV5-6 and TRBJ2-7; D is undetermined. Germline lookup yields CDR1 SGHDT and CDR2 YYEEEE. Trimming stripped 2 bases from V and 3 bases from J, with 12 bases between. This CDR3 is 14 amino acids long. The CDR3 loop reads CASSFQPRNYEQYF. DNA of the CDR3: TGTGCCAGCAGCTTCCAACCGAGGAACTACGAGCAGTACTTC. Full variable domain (missing parts from reference TRBV5-6 and TRBJ2-7): DAGVTQSPTHLIKTRGQQVTLRCSPKSGHDTVSWYQQALGQGPQFIFQYYEEEERQRGNFPDRFSGHQFPNYSSELNVNALLLGDSALYLCASSFQPRNYEQYFGPGTRLTVT.

The gene calls are TRBV10-3 and TRBJ2-4; 9 bases fit TRBD2. The germline CDR1 and CDR2 sequences are ENHRY and SYGVKD. With V trimmed by 3 bases and J by 0 bases, 6 bases remained unmatched. This CDR3 is built from 17 residues. The CDR3 here is CAISELSGSEAKNIQYF. DNA of the CDR3: TGTGCCATCAGTGAACTTAGCGGGAGTGAAGCCAAAAACATTCAGTACTTC.

This clonotype came up many times. V usage is TRBV7-9 and J usage is TRBJ2-7; D gene uncertain. V lost 3 bases and J 2 bases, leaving 11 bases between the germline ends. This CDR3 is 14 amino acids long. CDR1 SEHNR and CDR2 FQNEAQ come from the germline V gene (reference sequence). The CDR3 DNA reads as TGTGCCAGCAGCTTTACGCCCGACCCCTACGAGCAGTACTTC. Protein sequence: CASSFTPDPYEQYF.

Notes on this clonotype: The conserved closing phenylalanine or tryptophan is absent in this CDR3, likely reflecting a read error. The V and J genes are TRBV7-9 and TRBJ2-1, with D hard to call. Germline V gene data show CDR1 as SEHNR and CDR2 as FQNEAQ (reference sequence). CDR3 length equals 11 residues. V lost 1 base to trimming and J lost 10 bases, with 5 bases between them. CDR3 sequence: CASSLEVEQFY. DNA for the CDR3: TGTGCCAGCAGCTTAGAAGTGGAGCAGTTCTAC.

Details on this clonotype: A single base separates this from a much larger clone, so it may be a read error. The CDR3 DNA reads TGTGCCAGTAGAATGACAGGTTACGTCCTGACTTTC. It encodes CASRMTGYVLTF. This sequence joins TRBV19 and TRBJ2-6; weak D call: TRBD1 (6 bases). Trimming left V 6 bases short and J 11 bases short, with 11 bases between. CDR3 length: 12 amino acids. In germline, CDR1 is LNHDA, CDR2 SQIVND (reference sequence).

In regard to this clonotype: In this CDR3 the conserved last residue, phenylalanine or tryptophan, is missing, so a read error is likely. This chain joins TRBV7-9 and TRBJ2-5; D may correspond to TRBD1 or TRBD2 (5 bases each). The CDR3 is made up of 15 amino acids. V was pared by 5 bases and J by 5 bases, with 18 bases between. Germline lookup yields CDR1 SEHNR and CDR2 FQNEAQ (reference sequence). This CDR3 reads CASSTGTYLRETQYL. The CDR3 region has the DNA TGTGCCAGCAGCACTGGGACGTATCTTCGCGAGACCCAGTACCTC.

This clonotype was recorded at least ten times. The chain is built from TRBV28 and TRBJ2-7; D ambiguous. Germline CDR1 reads MDHEN; CDR2 reads SYDVKM. The CDR3 runs 14 residues. Trimming pared 3 bases from V and 2 bases from J, leaving 11 bases between. The CDR3: CASSFRGQTYEQYF. CDR3 DNA sequence: TGTGCCAGCAGTTTCCGTGGCCAGACCTACGAGCAGTACTTC.

This clonotype was detected a few times. No DNA is shown, since the ends of the CDR3 on it are uncertain; the CDR3 is the one TCRdb lists. The chain uses TRBV7-5 and TRBJ2-7. TRBV7-5 constitutes a pseudogene. The CDR3 is 17 amino acids long, termini counted. CDR3 amino acids: CISVPEADLGSSYEQYF.